This paragraph reports one T cell receptor beta chain. This clone was seen a few times. No cognate antigen has been identified for it. The input lacks base qualities; no much larger clone sits a single base away. This record comes from a study of cytomegalovirus exposure and HLA in healthy donors (dated by TCRdb to about 2017). Turning to the overall study: An earlier analysis of some 620 of the donors reported 276 Gb of sequence data and 90 million to 120 million unique TCR beta sequences obtained from approximately 180 million T cells. An early release that covered 640 HLA-typed donors contained approximately 300 gigabases of sequencing data and about 93 million unique TCR sequences. Among the roughly 390 genotyped donors, around 81% belonged to the genetic ancestry cluster associated with self-reported Caucasian donors. The study was designed to test whether signatures of past pathogen exposure could be identified by cataloging public T cell receptors. Using immunosequencing, the study profiled T cell repertoires from 500 to 800 subjects and related those repertoires to cytomegalovirus serostatus. A separate validation cohort of roughly 120 different subjects was used in addition to the roughly 620-subject first cohort. High-throughput TCR immunosequencing, statistical association of individual TCRs with disease status, and machine learning were combined to predict cytomegalovirus infection status. A later analysis re-examined previously published TCR beta repertoires from over 500 donors and added high-resolution HLA genotyping to investigate patterns of TCR occurrence. In the later analysis, no new phenotypic data were used to find candidate immune exposures; instead, reliance was placed on TCR beta sequences and their occurrence across donors. An earlier analysis of 587 of the donors applied high-throughput TCR beta sequencing to assess whether each TCR beta V gene segment acted as functional or pseudogenic. Donor age, sex, ethnicity and CMV serostatus were compiled together with the repertoire data. In a later genetic analysis, genome-wide SNP genotypes for about 55% of the 666 donors were used, and that subset was treated as a discovery cohort. Every discovery cohort repertoire had been produced on one sequencing platform. Both class I and class II loci were covered by HLA typing, at four-digit resolution. Typing coverage varied by locus: 629-630 donors for A, B, C, DRB1 and DQB1; more than 500 for DQA1; about 570 for DPA1; around 490 for DPB1. Because of strong linkage in the cohort, 5 or 6 DR-DQ haplotypes were treated as single units for association and clustering. Across some 400 genotyped donors of the cohort, an average of approximately 200,000 unique TCR beta nucleotide sequences per donor were sequenced, and around 19% of those sequences were non-productive.

The method was the immunoSEQ multiplex PCR assay. A mixture of 60 forward primers for TCR Vbeta segments and 13 reverse primers for TCR Jbeta segments was used in the multiplex PCR. Amplification of the CDR3 region of rearranged TCR beta genes was performed with a multiplex PCR assay on genomic DNA. On the Illumina HiSeq System, the amplified TCR beta libraries were sequenced as 87-base-pair reads. In the authors' own workflow: A later analysis counted about 80 million unique TCR beta chains across the 500 to 850 repertoires, and about 10 million of these chains were shared by at least two donors. A nearest-neighbor algorithm error-corrected the raw reads and collapsed the reads into unique sequences, merging closely related sequences to remove PCR and sequencing errors. To assign V, D and J gene segments, CDR3 sequences were aligned to IMGT reference sequences. For a sequence to be retained, at least a six-nucleotide match to both a V gene segment and a J gene segment was required. Rearrangements were called productive when the CDR3 lacked stop codons and stayed in frame with V and J; all others were non-productive. CDR3 was defined according to IMGT convention as the region running from the second conserved V-encoded cysteine to the conserved J-encoded phenylalanine. The earlier analysis of about 620 of the donors excluded sequences that lacked an unambiguous match to a single V gene segment. In an earlier analysis of roughly 600 of the donors, a V segment was called functional when productive rearrangements were above 56.7%, and segregating when the standard deviation between donors exceeded 5%. To diagnose cytomegalovirus status from the catalog of TCR beta chain sequences, a statistical classification framework was built. V and J gene assignment, in a later analysis, came from comparing TCR nucleotide sequences with IMGT/GENE-DB human TR gene sequences. In a later analysis, CDR3 sequences and most-parsimonious VDJ recombination scenarios were assigned using the TCRdist pipeline. A later analysis defined each TCR beta chain by its CDR3 amino acid sequence plus V-gene family, and excluded reads lacking a unique V-gene family. As a way to deal with suspected cross-contamination and a sequencing artifact, a later analysis dropped roughly 620 nucleotide sequences that were highly shared and had low generation probability. In a later analysis, a clonal expansion index was calculated for each public chain from normalized within-repertoire ranks of inferred template counts. In a later analysis, generation probabilities were computed with a VDJ recombination model fitted to out-of-frame rearrangements, and the resulting probabilities were checked against IGoR. In a later analysis, TCR-TCR, TCR-HLA and TCR-CMV co-occurrence was scored with hypergeometric tests, and a repertoire-size bias correction was applied to TCR pairs. In a later analysis, false discovery rates were estimated by permuting HLA or CMV assignments 20 times. In a later analysis, co-occurring TCRs were grouped with DBSCAN, and TCRdist sequence similarity was added when clustering was performed within HLA-allele-positive subsets. Repertoires with fewer than 30,000 or more than 120,000 public chains were left out of co-occurrence clustering, as were five repertoires with anomalous nucleotide sharing. Entries here come from immuneACCESS through TCRdb and include only in-frame sequences with V and J called. Some clones fail to appear in such tables; in the studies checked, an unresolved V gene covers under half of the shortfall, and the cause of the remainder is unknown. The V and J calls and clone size were taken over from that table, and D and trimming were inferred from the DNA. Here the sample has roughly 130,000 clones; roughly four fifths occur a single time. The ten largest make up 5.5% to 7% of the sample.

The cohort was made up of roughly 670 healthy bone marrow donors. All cohort members were sampled while nominally healthy, although unrecorded immune exposures were likely present. The donor was CMV seropositive and was included in the group of 290 or so seropositive cohort members. A peripheral blood sample was collected from each donor, and TCR beta sequencing was performed on peripheral blood mononuclear cells. Genomic DNA extraction from the blood cell samples was performed with the Qiagen DNeasy Blood Extraction Kit. On the study overall, not on this receptor specifically: V-gene and J-gene trimming of TCR beta chains was associated with a missense DCLRE1C variant in a later genetic analysis, and the association was replicated in an independent cohort. The study listed 150 to 200 TCR beta chains as associated with cytomegalovirus. In a later analysis, HLA-associated TCR beta chains were found to be more clonally expanded and to have lower generation probabilities than equally common non-associated chains. Some IMGT-functional V segments, including TRBV6-2 and TRBV6-3, could not be distinguished by the 87-base-pair reads and were therefore excluded. When HLA alleles, especially DR and DQ, strongly co-occurred, attributing TCR associations to individual alleles was difficult. In both the original and validation cohorts, the classifier was reported to diagnose cytomegalovirus status with high specificity and sensitivity. In a later analysis, most CMV-associated TCR beta chains were found to appear HLA-restricted, with HLA associations seemingly driven largely by CMV exposure. A few of the identified cytomegalovirus-associated TCR beta chains were confirmed in vitro to be specific for cytomegalovirus antigens. In an earlier analysis of some 540 of the donors, most TCR beta V segments appeared in productive rearrangements about 87% or about 30% of the time, broadly matching IMGT annotations. Correlated functional status among segregating V segments might reflect linkage disequilibrium, but an unknown experimental factor could not be ruled out. Some 15 rarely observed V segments, including chromosome 9 orphons, were excluded from the earlier analysis of about 600 of the donors because counts were too low. Roughly uniform sequencing depth across donors was assumed in presence/absence analyses, although this assumption may not hold. A cluster of highly shared sequence variants was judged likely to be a technical artifact of the sequencing pipeline. The only immune exposure information available for the cohort was CMV serostatus. It was suggested by the authors that the approach could potentially be generalized to other disease states and immunological phenotypes. The cohort was sequenced for TCR beta chains only, and without alpha or paired-chain data the features that could be detected were limited. HLA typing was unavailable for some donors at each locus, so association tests used only the typed subset. Most TCR sequences were seen in very few donors, while some public TCRs were found in many individuals. In a later analysis, TCR association rates were found to vary across HLA loci, with the most associated TCRs seen for DRB1 alleles and the fewest for HLA-C alleles. In a later genetic analysis, fewer N-insertions in productive TCRs were reported among donors in an Asian-associated ancestry cluster than the roughly 710-donor mean. A further reported finding was that TCR beta sequences accurately predicted the HLA-A and HLA-B alleles for most subjects in the first cohort. A later analysis associated 17,000 or so TCR beta sequences with specific HLA alleles at a false discovery rate of 0.05. According to a later analysis, parvovirus B19, influenza, CMV and Epstein-Barr virus appeared linked to several top co-occurrence clusters.

Trimming at the junction amounts to 1 base on V and 7 bases on J, and the germline ends lie 17 bases apart. The cysteine opens and the phenylalanine closes a CDR3 of 16 amino acids. Just the 48-base CDR3 DNA is kept, in frame starting at base 1. Sequences SEHNR (CDR1) and FQNEAQ (CDR2) are obtained from the germline V gene (reference sequence). Sequenced input: PBMCs. The receptor was isolated from a woman aged 40 to 50 in good health and CMV-seropositive. This receptor chain uses TRBV7-9 and TRBJ2-1, with TRBD2 perhaps the D gene, on 6 matching bases. The DNA is as follows: TGTGCCAGCAGCTTAGGGACGTTGCGGGATCGGAATGAGCAGTTCTTC. It codes for CASSLGTLRDRNEQFF.